The rows below give T cell receptor beta chains drawn from one sample of a study of T cell repertoires in cytomegalovirus infection. These receptors' targets are unknown. TCRdb re-called the reads through MiXCR, storing one row per CDR3 protein. Of about 68,000 distinct CDR3 sequences in the sample, approximately 22% were seen once. Sequenced material: PBMCs, sequenced either directly or after in vitro stimulation (not recorded which). All receptors derive from a human donor in good health (CMV status not recorded). Some clones in this sample may be carry-over from other donors' samples. The CDR3 runs from the conserved cysteine through the conserved F or W. A D gene is named only where the DNA matches it firmly. Clone size appears in some rows only: once, few, many, or a class for an expanded clone.

v_gene: TRBV2
d_gene: NA
j_gene: TRBJ2-5
abundance: many
CDR3aa: CASSVQDSPQETQYF
CDR3nt: TGTGCCAGCAGTGTACAGGACTCCCCCCAAGAGACCCAGTACTTC

v_gene: TRBV12-3/TRBV12-4
d_gene: TRBD1
j_gene: TRBJ1-5
abundance: many
CDR3aa: CASSLTGINQPQHF
CDR3nt: TGTGCCAGCAGTTTGACAGGGATTAATCAGCCCCAGCATTTT

v_gene: TRBV7-8
d_gene: NA
j_gene: TRBJ1-2
abundance: few
CDR3aa: CASSPHRIEGDGYTF
CDR3nt: TGTGCCAGCAGCCCCCATAGAATAGAGGGTGATGGCTACACCTTC

v_gene: TRBV9
d_gene: TRBD1
j_gene: TRBJ1-2
abundance: NA
CDR3aa: CASSVSLQGGYGYTF
CDR3nt: TGTGCCAGCAGCGTATCCCTACAGGGGGGGTATGGCTACACCTTC

v_gene: TRBV28
d_gene: NA
j_gene: TRBJ2-5
abundance: many
CDR3aa: CASSSRYKTLQETQYF
CDR3nt: TGTGCCAGCAGTTCCCGCTACAAGACCCTCCAAGAGACCCAGTACTTC

v_gene: TRBV20-1
d_gene: NA
j_gene: TRBJ2-5
abundance: few
CDR3aa: CSAEPGETETQYF
CDR3nt: TGCAGTGCTGAGCCGGGGGAGACGGAGACCCAGTACTTC

v_gene: TRBV28
d_gene: TRBD1
j_gene: TRBJ1-5
abundance: many
CDR3aa: CASIGNTGVNQPQHF
CDR3nt: TGTGCCAGCATTGGCAACACAGGGGTTAATCAGCCCCAGCATTTT

v_gene: TRBV7-2
d_gene: NA
j_gene: TRBJ2-1
abundance: few
CDR3aa: CASSLGSYNEQFF
CDR3nt: TGTGCCAGCAGCTTAGGCTCATACAATGAGCAGTTCTTC

v_gene: TRBV7-2
d_gene: NA
j_gene: TRBJ2-7
abundance: NA
CDR3aa: CASSLDPAIGEQYF
CDR3nt: TGTGCCAGCAGCTTAGACCCGGCTATTGGGGAGCAGTACTTC

v_gene: TRBV11-2
d_gene: NA
j_gene: TRBJ1-3
abundance: NA
CDR3aa: CASSFVGHAGNTIYF
CDR3nt: TGTGCCAGCAGCTTTGTCGGGCATGCTGGAAACACCATATATTTT

v_gene: TRBV20-1
d_gene: NA
j_gene: TRBJ2-3
abundance: NA
CDR3aa: CSARRHRDGNTDTQYF
CDR3nt: TGCAGTGCTAGACGGCACCGGGACGGAAACACAGATACGCAGTATTTT

v_gene: TRBV6-2/TRBV6-3
d_gene: NA
j_gene: TRBJ1-1
abundance: NA
CDR3aa: CASSYGGNSNTEAFF
CDR3nt: TGTGCCAGCAGTTACGGGGGGAACTCGAACACTGAAGCTTTCTTT

v_gene: TRBV20-1
d_gene: NA
j_gene: TRBJ1-5
abundance: NA
CDR3aa: CSARGSADQPQHF
CDR3nt: TGCAGTGCTAGAGGGTCGGCCGATCAGCCCCAGCATTTT

v_gene: TRBV28
d_gene: NA
j_gene: TRBJ2-3
abundance: NA
CDR3aa: CASSLYRLANPTDTQYF
CDR3nt: TGTGCCAGCAGTTTATATAGGCTAGCGAACCCCACAGATACGCAGTATTTT

v_gene: TRBV7-2
d_gene: TRBD1
j_gene: TRBJ2-2
abundance: few
CDR3aa: CASSPDRVTGELFF
CDR3nt: TGTGCCAGCAGCCCGGACAGGGTCACCGGGGAGCTGTTTTTT

v_gene: TRBV2
d_gene: NA
j_gene: TRBJ2-1
abundance: NA
CDR3aa: CASSEARGYNEQFF
CDR3nt: TGTGCCAGCAGTGAAGCGCGAGGCTACAATGAGCAGTTCTTC

v_gene: TRBV7-9
d_gene: TRBD1
j_gene: TRBJ1-4
abundance: few
CDR3aa: CASSSDRRNGKLFF
CDR3nt: TGTGCCAGCAGCTCGGACAGGAGGAACGGAAAACTGTTTTTT

v_gene: TRBV28
d_gene: NA
j_gene: TRBJ2-6
abundance: many
CDR3aa: CASIQGGFGSGANVLTF
CDR3nt: TGTGCCAGCATCCAAGGAGGGTTCGGCTCTGGGGCCAACGTCCTGACTTTC

v_gene: TRBV6-2/TRBV6-3
d_gene: NA
j_gene: TRBJ2-1
abundance: NA
CDR3aa: CASSYENEQFF
CDR3nt: TGTGCCAGCAGTTACGAAAATGAGCAGTTCTTC

v_gene: TRBV28
d_gene: TRBD2
j_gene: TRBJ2-7
abundance: NA
CDR3aa: CASSDPTSGSPYEQYF
CDR3nt: TGTGCCAGCAGTGACCCGACTAGCGGGAGCCCCTACGAGCAGTACTTC

v_gene: TRBV28
d_gene: NA
j_gene: TRBJ2-1
abundance: NA
CDR3aa: CASKWGARNEQFF
CDR3nt: TGTGCCAGCAAGTGGGGGGCCCGAAATGAGCAGTTCTTC

v_gene: TRBV5-1
d_gene: TRBD1
j_gene: TRBJ1-4
abundance: NA
CDR3aa: CASSLGQGGIPTNEKLFF
CDR3nt: TGCGCCAGCAGCTTGGGACAGGGAGGGATACCAACTAATGAAAAACTGTTTTTT

v_gene: TRBV2
d_gene: TRBD2
j_gene: TRBJ2-7
abundance: many
CDR3aa: CASSDLQYRVQREISYEQYF
CDR3nt: TGTGCCAGCAGTGACTTACAGTATAGGGTCCAGCGGGAGATATCCTACGAGCAGTACTTC

v_gene: TRBV12-5
d_gene: NA
j_gene: TRBJ1-4
abundance: few
CDR3aa: CASGFRKGELNEKLFF
CDR3nt: TGTGCTAGTGGTTTCCGGAAGGGAGAGCTTAATGAAAAACTGTTTTTT

v_gene: TRBV7-2
d_gene: NA
j_gene: TRBJ2-5
abundance: few
CDR3aa: CASSFITTETQYF
CDR3nt: TGTGCCAGCAGCTTCATCACGACGGAGACCCAGTACTTC

v_gene: TRBV7-8
d_gene: TRBD2
j_gene: TRBJ2-7
abundance: once
CDR3aa: CASSLVAGTSYEQYF
CDR3nt: TGTGCCAGCAGCTTAGTAGCGGGGACTTCCTACGAGCAGTACTTC

v_gene: TRBV7-9
d_gene: TRBD1
j_gene: TRBJ1-5
abundance: many
CDR3aa: CASSSTGVGNQPQHF
CDR3nt: TGTGCCAGCAGCTCCACAGGGGTGGGAAATCAGCCCCAGCATTTT

v_gene: TRBV7-8
d_gene: NA
j_gene: TRBJ2-6
abundance: few
CDR3aa: CASSLPPSNVLTF
CDR3nt: TGTGCCAGCAGCTTACCCCCATCCAACGTCCTGACTTTC

v_gene: TRBV19
d_gene: NA
j_gene: TRBJ2-1
abundance: few
CDR3aa: CASNMGPGDEQFF
CDR3nt: TGTGCCAGTAACATGGGGCCGGGCGATGAGCAGTTCTTC

v_gene: TRBV5-4
d_gene: NA
j_gene: TRBJ2-2
abundance: NA
CDR3aa: CASSLMTGGTGELFF
CDR3nt: TGTGCCAGCAGCTTGATGACAGGCGGTACCGGGGAGCTGTTTTTT

v_gene: TRBV6-4
d_gene: NA
j_gene: TRBJ2-6
abundance: few
CDR3aa: CASSVTHSSGANVLTF
CDR3nt: TGTGCCAGCAGTGTAACCCACAGTTCTGGGGCCAACGTCCTGACTTTC

v_gene: TRBV15
d_gene: NA
j_gene: TRBJ1-3
abundance: few
CDR3aa: CATSRDHGGRRDTIYF
CDR3nt: TGTGCCACCAGCAGAGATCACGGGGGCCGGCGGGACACCATATATTTT

v_gene: TRBV6-5
d_gene: NA
j_gene: TRBJ1-6
abundance: many
CDR3aa: CASSYTNQRRSPLHF
CDR3nt: TGTGCCAGCAGTTACACTAATCAAAGAAGGTCACCCCTCCACTTT

v_gene: TRBV7-2
d_gene: NA
j_gene: TRBJ1-1
abundance: NA
CDR3aa: CASSLRGNANTEAFF
CDR3nt: TGTGCCAGCAGCTTAAGGGGGAATGCGAACACTGAAGCTTTCTTT

v_gene: TRBV6-2/TRBV6-3
d_gene: TRBD1
j_gene: TRBJ1-1
abundance: many
CDR3aa: CASSPDRGFYDDTEAFF
CDR3nt: TGTGCCAGCAGTCCGGACAGGGGCTTTTATGACGACACTGAAGCTTTCTTT